The 20 T cell receptor beta chains listed next were all sequenced from one sample in a study of blood T cell repertoires in COVID-19 (dated by TCRdb to about 2020). Libraries were prepared through the immunoSEQ multiplex PCR assay. TCRdb holds this immuneACCESS table with in-frame rearrangements only. Some clones are missing; in checked studies, unresolved V genes explain under half, and the rest has no known cause. Within this sample are about 200,000 clones, with 81% of them counted one time only. Around 9% of the sample belongs to the ten largest clones. Material for sequencing was PBMCs or T cells enriched from blood (not recorded which). These receptors were collected from a woman aged 45-65 years with acute COVID-19.

J is TRBJ2-3 and V is TRBV5-1; 10 positions agree with TRBD2. V shed 0 bases and J 6 bases; nucleotides not matched to a gene: 7. The CDR3 extends over 16 amino acids. Germline loops: CDR1 SGHRS, CDR2 YFSETQ. CDR3 region: CASSLALAGAMDTQYF. The CDR3 DNA reads TGCGCCAGCAGCTTGGCCCTAGCGGGGGCCATGGATACGCAGTATTTT.

This clone was seen only a few times. V is TRBV5-1 and J is TRBJ1-2; TRBD1 aligns across 7 bases. The ends lost 4 bases at V and 4 bases at J; junction bases unmatched: 4. Germline V gene data show CDR1 as SGHRS and CDR2 as YFSETQ. CDR3 length equals 13 residues. This chain's CDR3 is CASSLTGTYGYTF. CDR3 DNA: TGCGCCAGCAGCCTGACAGGGACCTATGGCTACACCTTC.

This chain connects TRBV7-9 to TRBJ2-5; D not certain. V was clipped by 5 bases and J by 5 bases, with 12 bases between them. The CDR3 extends over 13 amino acids. CDR1 and CDR2 (germline): SEHNR, FQNEAQ (reference sequence). The DNA of the CDR3 is TGTGCCAGCAGCCCCTCTATTGAGGAGACCCAGTACTTC. It codes for CASSPSIEETQYF.

The chain joins TRBV30 to TRBJ2-5; 13 nucleotides line up with TRBD2. CDR1 is GTSNPN and CDR2 is SVGIG in the germline V gene (reference sequence). This CDR3 region has 15 residues. Trimming at V came to 4 bases and at J to 5 bases, leaving 7 bases not matched to a gene. In DNA form, the CDR3 reads TGTGCCTGGAACACAGGACTAGCGGGAGAGGAGACCCAGTACTTC. It is translated as CAWNTGLAGEETQYF.

V is TRBV28 and J is TRBJ1-4; 7 positions match TRBD1. CDR3 length equals 15 residues. V gave up 6 bases and J gave up 4 bases; unmatched junction bases: 8. Per the germline V gene, CDR1 is MDHEN and CDR2 is SYDVKM. The CDR3 region has the DNA TGTGCCAGCAGCGAGACAGGGAGCTTTAATGAAAAACTGTTTTTT. It yields the protein CASSETGSFNEKLFF.

The chain is built from TRBV19 and TRBJ1-4; 7 bases align to TRBD1. This CDR3 comprises 15 residues. Germline CDR1 and CDR2: LNHDA and SQIVND (reference sequence). J was trimmed by 3 bases and V by 5 bases; bases with no gene match: 6. CDR3: CASSPTGEANEKLFF. CDR3 sequence (DNA): TGTGCCAGTAGTCCAACAGGGGAAGCTAATGAAAAACTGTTTTTT.

The chain links TRBV7-8 to TRBJ1-3; possible D gene TRBD1, 5 bases. Per the germline V gene, CDR1 is SGHVS and CDR2 is FQNEAQ. The length of the CDR3 is 15 residues. Trimming removed 1 base at V and 0 bases at J, with 7 bases between. The CDR3 DNA follows: TGTGCCAGCAGCTTAGGGACATCCTCTGGAAACACCATATATTTT. Translated: CASSLGTSSGNTIYF.

This chain links TRBV7-2 with TRBJ2-7, with TRBD2 identical over 16 bases. The V gene end was trimmed by 0 bases and the J gene end by 2 bases; junction bases not matched to a gene: 1. The CDR3 is 17 residues long. Germline CDR1 reads SGHTA; CDR2 reads FQGNSA. The CDR3 sequence: CASSLAGTSGGAYEQYF. The CDR3 region has the DNA TGTGCCAGCAGCTTAGCGGGGACTAGCGGGGGGGCCTACGAGCAGTACTTC.

V is TRBV6-5 and J is TRBJ2-7; 8 nucleotides match TRBD2. There are 16 residues in the CDR3. The germline V gene has CDR1 MNHEY and CDR2 SVGAGI. Germline trimming cut 2 bases from V and 3 bases from J; bases unmatched to any gene: 9. CDR3 DNA: TGTGCCAGCAGTTACAATGAACAACGGGGGGGCTACGAGCAGTACTTC. The encoded protein is CASSYNEQRGGYEQYF.

This chain uses TRBV7-9 with TRBJ1-4; maybe TRBD1 (5 bases). Germline CDR1 is SEHNR and CDR2 is FQNEAQ (reference sequence). The CDR3 length is 13 residues. Trimming left V 6 bases short and J 0 bases short, with 5 bases between. CDR3 in amino acids: CASRQATNEKLFF. The CDR3 DNA sequence: TGTGCCAGCAGACAGGCAACTAATGAAAAACTGTTTTTT.

This clone was seen a handful of times. The chain couples TRBV18 to TRBJ2-5, with unresolved D. Germline V gene lookup returns CDR1 KGHSH and CDR2 LQKENI. The CDR3 has 15 amino acids. V was trimmed by 1 base and J by 3 bases, leaving 12 bases between them. The CDR3, as DNA: TGTGCCAGCTCACCACAGCGAGGCGGAGAAGAGACCCAGTACTTC. This sequence encodes CASSPQRGGEETQYF.

V usage is TRBV27 and J usage is TRBJ2-5; weak D call: TRBD2 (6 bases). The CDR3 loop spans 17 amino acids. CDR1 is MNHEY, CDR2 SMNVEV, per germline (reference sequence). The V gene lost 0 bases and the J gene lost 7 bases, with 21 bases spanning the gap. The DNA of the CDR3 is TGTGCCAGCAGTTTATCCCGGGTAGCGGTCTTAACGGGGACCCAGTACTTC. Translation gives CASSLSRVAVLTGTQYF.

The J gene is TRBJ2-7, the V gene TRBV18, with D possibly being TRBD2 (6 bases). In germline, CDR1 is KGHSH, CDR2 LQKENI. The CDR3 contains 15 residues. V lost 2 bases and J 5 bases, leaving 16 bases between the germline ends. The DNA for the CDR3 is TGTGCCAGCTCACCAACTCTAGCCAGGGAGGACGAGCAGTACTTC. It yields the protein CASSPTLAREDEQYF. The full variable domain, its missing parts supplied by reference TRBV18 and TRBJ2-7, is NAGVMQNPRHLVRRRGQEARLRCSPMKGHSHVYWYRQLPEEGLKFMVYLQKENIIDESGMPKERFSAEFPKEGPSILRIQQVVRGDSAAYFCASSPTLAREDEQYFGPGTRLTVT.

This chain links TRBV5-1 with TRBJ2-7, with 13 bases matching TRBD2. Germline trimming cut 3 bases from V and 7 bases from J; bases unmatched to any gene: 10. CDR3 size: 16 residues. CDR1 SGHRS and CDR2 YFSETQ come from the germline V gene. The CDR3 loop is CASSSGYGTSGEEQYF. The CDR3 DNA reads as TGCGCCAGCAGCTCTGGTTATGGGACTAGCGGGGAAGAGCAGTACTTC.

This clone was seen a few times. J is TRBJ2-3 and V is TRBV27, with D unresolved. V was trimmed by 5 bases and J by 2 bases, leaving 8 bases between them. CDR3 length equals 13 residues. Germline V gene lookup returns CDR1 MNHEY and CDR2 SMNVEV (reference sequence). DNA for the CDR3: TGTGCCAGCAGTCCCGTTAACACAGATACGCAGTATTTT. It is translated as CASSPVNTDTQYF.

The genes are TRBV6-2 or TRBV6-3 and TRBJ1-2, with unresolved D. V was pared by 4 bases and J by 6 bases, with 12 bases between. Germline CDR1 MNHEY, CDR2 SVGEGT. The CDR3 covers 13 residues. This CDR3 is CASSFREINGYTF. CDR3 DNA sequence: TGTGCCAGCAGTTTTAGAGAAATAAATGGCTACACCTTC.

The rearrangement links TRBV28 to TRBJ1-2; the D gene is possibly TRBD1 (6 bases). The CDR3 has 13 amino acids. V was pared by 6 bases and J by 2 bases, with 10 bases between. Per germline, CDR1 MDHEN and CDR2 SYDVKM. CDR3 sequence: CASRVQGNYGYTF. The CDR3 region has the DNA TGTGCCAGCAGGGTACAGGGAAACTATGGCTACACCTTC.

The rearrangement links TRBV18 to TRBJ1-2; D is unclear. There are 16 residues in the CDR3. Trimming cost V 3 bases and J 8 bases, with 22 bases left between them. Germline V CDR1 and CDR2: KGHSH, LQKENI. The CDR3, as DNA: TGTGCCAGCTCACCTCCGGTTCGGGAAGGTGAAGGGGGCTACACCTTC. Protein product: CASSPPVREGEGGYTF.

The chain has TRBV18 and TRBJ1-4; D is ambiguous. Germline V lookup: CDR1 KGHSH, CDR2 LQKENI. V lost 3 bases, J lost 4 bases, and 9 bases lay in between. CDR3 length: 14 residues. The CDR3 sequence is CASSPGINNEKLFF. DNA of the CDR3: TGTGCCAGCTCACCCGGGATAAATAATGAAAAACTGTTTTTT.

The CDR3 DNA is TGTGCCAGCAGTTACGGGGGACAGGGCAATCAGCCCCAGCATTTT. It yields the protein CASSYGGQGNQPQHF. The rearrangement joins TRBV6-6 to TRBJ1-5; 8 bases map to TRBD1. Trimming removed 2 bases from V and 2 bases from J; junction bases left unmatched: 2. Germline CDR1 and CDR2: MNHNY and SVGAGI (reference sequence). This CDR3 spans 15 amino acids.